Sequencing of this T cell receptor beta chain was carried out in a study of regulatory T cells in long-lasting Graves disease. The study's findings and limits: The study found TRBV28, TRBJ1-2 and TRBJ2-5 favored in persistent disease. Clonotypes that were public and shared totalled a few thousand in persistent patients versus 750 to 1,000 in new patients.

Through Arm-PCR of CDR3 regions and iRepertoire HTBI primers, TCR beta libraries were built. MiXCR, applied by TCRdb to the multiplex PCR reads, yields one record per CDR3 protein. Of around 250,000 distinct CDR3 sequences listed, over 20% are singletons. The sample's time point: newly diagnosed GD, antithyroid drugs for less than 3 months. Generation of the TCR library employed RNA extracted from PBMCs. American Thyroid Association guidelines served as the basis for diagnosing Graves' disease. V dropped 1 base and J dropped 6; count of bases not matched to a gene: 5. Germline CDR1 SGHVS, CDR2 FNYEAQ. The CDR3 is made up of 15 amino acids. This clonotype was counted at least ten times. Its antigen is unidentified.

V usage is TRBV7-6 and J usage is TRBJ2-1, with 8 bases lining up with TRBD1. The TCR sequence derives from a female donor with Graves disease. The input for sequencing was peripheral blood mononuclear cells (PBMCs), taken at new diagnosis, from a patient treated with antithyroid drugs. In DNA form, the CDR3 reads TGTGCCAGCAGCTTAGAGACAGGGGTCGTCAATGAGCAGTTCTTC. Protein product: CASSLETGVVNEQFF.